This TCR beta chain appears in the sequencing data of a study of vaccination and CD4 T cells after COVID-19. Across the whole study: Samples were taken after vaccination, a median of roughly 65 days after dose two, with a range of 14 to 241. The cells were exposed to overlapping spike peptides originating from SARS-CoV-2, HCoV-NL63, HCoV-OC43 and HCoV-229E for stimulation.

This CDR3 comprises 18 residues. Germline assignment: CDR1 LGHNA and CDR2 YSLEER. Deletions cut 1 base from V and 3 bases from J, with 20 bases between. This sample's treatment: roughly ten-day PBMC culture with coronavirus spike peptide pools or control peptides (ViraFEST assay). CD4+ T cells were isolated by negative selection after ten to eleven days of culture. The Oncomine TCR Beta short-read assay sequenced DNA from cultured CD4+ T cells. Once CD4+ T cells had been cultured, genomic DNA was extracted from them. TCRdb reanalysed the PCR reads using MiXCR and keeps one entry per CDR3 protein. Among tens of thousands of distinct CDR3 sequences listed, around two fifths were seen once. About this clonotype itself: Its antigen is not identified.

The TCR comes from a human donor who had recovered from COVID-19. The chain employs TRBV4-3 and TRBJ2-3; no firm D call. The specimen was CD4+ T cells from blood, cultured in vitro, collected before SARS-CoV-2 vaccination. The CDR3 DNA is TGCGCCAGCAGCCAAGGTCCCAATAGGGCTGTGGGTACAGATACGCAGTATTTT. It is translated as CASSQGPNRAVGTDTQYF.